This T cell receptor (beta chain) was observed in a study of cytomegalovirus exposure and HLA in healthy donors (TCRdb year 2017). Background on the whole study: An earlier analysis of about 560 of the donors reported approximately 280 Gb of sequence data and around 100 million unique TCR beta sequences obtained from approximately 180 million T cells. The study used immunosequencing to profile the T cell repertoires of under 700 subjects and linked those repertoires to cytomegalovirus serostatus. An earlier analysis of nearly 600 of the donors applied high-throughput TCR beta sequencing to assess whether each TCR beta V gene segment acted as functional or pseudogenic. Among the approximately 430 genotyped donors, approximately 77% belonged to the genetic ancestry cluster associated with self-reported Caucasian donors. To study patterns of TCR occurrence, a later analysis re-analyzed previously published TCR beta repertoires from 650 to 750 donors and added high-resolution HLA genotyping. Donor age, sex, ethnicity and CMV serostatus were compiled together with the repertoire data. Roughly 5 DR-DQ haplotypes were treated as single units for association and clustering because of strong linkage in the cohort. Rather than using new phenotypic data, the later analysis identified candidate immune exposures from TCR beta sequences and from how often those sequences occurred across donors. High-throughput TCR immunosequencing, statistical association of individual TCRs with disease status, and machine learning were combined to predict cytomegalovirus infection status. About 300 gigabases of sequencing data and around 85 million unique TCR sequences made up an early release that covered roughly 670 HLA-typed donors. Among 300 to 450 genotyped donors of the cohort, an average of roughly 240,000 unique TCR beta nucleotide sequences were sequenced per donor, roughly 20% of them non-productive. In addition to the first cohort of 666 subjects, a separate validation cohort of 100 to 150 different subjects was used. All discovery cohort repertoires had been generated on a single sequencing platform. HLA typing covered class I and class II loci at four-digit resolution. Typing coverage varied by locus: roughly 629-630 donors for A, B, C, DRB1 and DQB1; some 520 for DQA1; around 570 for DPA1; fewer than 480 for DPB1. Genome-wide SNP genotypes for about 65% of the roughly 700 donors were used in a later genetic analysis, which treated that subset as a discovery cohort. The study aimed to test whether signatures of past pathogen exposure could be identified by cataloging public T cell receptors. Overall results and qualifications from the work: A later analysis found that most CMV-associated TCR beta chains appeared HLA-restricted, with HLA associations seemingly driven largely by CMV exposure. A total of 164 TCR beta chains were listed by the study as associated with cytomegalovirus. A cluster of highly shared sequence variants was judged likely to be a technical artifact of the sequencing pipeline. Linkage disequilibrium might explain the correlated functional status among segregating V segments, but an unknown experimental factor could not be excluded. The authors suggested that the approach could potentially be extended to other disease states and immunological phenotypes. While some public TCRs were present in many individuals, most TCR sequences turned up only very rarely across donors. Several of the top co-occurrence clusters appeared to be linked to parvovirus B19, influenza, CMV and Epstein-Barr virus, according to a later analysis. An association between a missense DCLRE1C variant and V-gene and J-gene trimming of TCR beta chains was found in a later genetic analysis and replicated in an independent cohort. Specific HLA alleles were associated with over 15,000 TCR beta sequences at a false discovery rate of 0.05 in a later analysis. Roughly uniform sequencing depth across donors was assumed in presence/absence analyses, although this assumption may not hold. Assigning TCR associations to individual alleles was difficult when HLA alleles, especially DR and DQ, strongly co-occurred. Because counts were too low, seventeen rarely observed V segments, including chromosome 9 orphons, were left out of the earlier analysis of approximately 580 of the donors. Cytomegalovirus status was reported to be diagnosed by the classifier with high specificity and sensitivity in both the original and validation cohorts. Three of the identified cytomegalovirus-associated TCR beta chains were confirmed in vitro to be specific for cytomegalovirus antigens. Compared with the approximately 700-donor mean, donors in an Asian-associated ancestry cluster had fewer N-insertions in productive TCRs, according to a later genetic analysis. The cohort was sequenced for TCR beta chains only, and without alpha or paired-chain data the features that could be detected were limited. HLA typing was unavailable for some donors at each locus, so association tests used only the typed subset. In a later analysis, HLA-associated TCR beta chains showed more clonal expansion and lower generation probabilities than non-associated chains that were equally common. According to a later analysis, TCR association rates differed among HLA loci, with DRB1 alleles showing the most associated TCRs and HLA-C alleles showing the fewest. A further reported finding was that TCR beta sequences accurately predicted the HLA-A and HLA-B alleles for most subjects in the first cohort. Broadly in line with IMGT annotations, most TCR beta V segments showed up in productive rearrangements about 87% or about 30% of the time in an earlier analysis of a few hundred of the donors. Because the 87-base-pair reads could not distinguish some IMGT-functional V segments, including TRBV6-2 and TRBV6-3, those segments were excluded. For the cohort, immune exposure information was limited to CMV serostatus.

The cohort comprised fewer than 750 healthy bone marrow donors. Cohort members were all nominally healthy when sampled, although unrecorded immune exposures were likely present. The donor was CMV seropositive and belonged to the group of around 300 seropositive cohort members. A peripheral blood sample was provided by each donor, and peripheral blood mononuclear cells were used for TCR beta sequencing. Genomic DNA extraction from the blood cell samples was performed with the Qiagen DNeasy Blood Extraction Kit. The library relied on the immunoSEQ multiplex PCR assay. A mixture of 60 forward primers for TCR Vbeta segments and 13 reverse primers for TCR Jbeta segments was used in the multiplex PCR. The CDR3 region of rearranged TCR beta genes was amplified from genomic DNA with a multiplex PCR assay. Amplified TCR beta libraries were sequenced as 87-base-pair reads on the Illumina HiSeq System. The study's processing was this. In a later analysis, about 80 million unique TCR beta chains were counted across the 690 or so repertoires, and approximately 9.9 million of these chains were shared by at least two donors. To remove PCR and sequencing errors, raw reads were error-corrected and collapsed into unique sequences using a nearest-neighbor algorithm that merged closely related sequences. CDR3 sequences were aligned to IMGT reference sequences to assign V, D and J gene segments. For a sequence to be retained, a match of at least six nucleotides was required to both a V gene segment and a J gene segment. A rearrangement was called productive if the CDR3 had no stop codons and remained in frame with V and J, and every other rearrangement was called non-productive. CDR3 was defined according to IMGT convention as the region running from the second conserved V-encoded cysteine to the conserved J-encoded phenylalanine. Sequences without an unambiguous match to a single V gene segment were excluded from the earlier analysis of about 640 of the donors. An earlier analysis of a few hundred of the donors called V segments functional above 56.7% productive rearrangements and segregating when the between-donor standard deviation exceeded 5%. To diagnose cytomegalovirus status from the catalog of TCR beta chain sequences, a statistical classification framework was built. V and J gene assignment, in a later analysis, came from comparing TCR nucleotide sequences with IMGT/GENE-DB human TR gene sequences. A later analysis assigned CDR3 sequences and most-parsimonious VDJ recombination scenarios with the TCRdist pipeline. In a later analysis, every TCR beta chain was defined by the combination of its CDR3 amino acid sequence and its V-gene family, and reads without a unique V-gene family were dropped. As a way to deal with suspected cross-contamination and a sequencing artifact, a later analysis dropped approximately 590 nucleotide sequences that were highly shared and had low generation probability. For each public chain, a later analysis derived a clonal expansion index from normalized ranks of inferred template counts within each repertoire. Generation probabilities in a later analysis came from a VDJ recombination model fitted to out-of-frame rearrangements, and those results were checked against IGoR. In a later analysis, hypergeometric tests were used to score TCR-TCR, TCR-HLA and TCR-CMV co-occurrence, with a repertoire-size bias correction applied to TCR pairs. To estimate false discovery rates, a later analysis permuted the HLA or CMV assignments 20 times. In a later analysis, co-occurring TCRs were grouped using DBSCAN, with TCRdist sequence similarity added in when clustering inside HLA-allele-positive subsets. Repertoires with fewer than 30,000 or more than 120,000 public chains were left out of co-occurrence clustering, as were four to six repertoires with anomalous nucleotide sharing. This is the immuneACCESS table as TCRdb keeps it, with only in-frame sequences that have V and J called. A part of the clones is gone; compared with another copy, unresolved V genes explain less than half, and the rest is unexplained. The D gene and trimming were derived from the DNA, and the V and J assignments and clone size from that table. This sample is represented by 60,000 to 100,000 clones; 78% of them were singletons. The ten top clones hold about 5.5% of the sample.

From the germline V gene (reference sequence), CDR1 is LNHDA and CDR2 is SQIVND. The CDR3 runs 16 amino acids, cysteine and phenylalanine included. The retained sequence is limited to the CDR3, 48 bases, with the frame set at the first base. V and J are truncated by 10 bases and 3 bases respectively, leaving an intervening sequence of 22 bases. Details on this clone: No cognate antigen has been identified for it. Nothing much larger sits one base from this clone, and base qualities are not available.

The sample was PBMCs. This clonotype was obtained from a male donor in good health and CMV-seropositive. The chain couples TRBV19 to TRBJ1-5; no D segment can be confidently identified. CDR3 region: CATLPQRQADNQPQHF. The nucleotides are TGTGCCACCTTACCGCAGAGGCAAGCGGACAATCAGCCCCAGCATTTT.